This T cell receptor beta chain is drawn from a study of early T cells in non-severe SARS-CoV-2 infection. This clonotype was observed many times. Each CDR3 protein gets one entry after TCRdb re-called the 5' RACE reads with MiXCR. The data hold over 90,000 distinct CDR3 sequences, with over 10% observed a single time. The V segment lost 5 bases and the J segment 6 bases; nucleotides outside the gene matches: 13. The CDR3 runs to 17 residues. Per germline, CDR1 SGHAT and CDR2 FQDESV (reference sequence). The source is an adult who was a healthcare worker with PCR-confirmed SARS-CoV-2 infection or an uninfected control (not recorded which). The rearrangement uses TRBV11-1 and TRBJ2-1; the match to TRBD2 covers 10 bases. The sample was whole blood. The DNA of the CDR3 is TGTGCCAGCAGCGGGTGGACTAGCGGCTTTATCTCCAATGAGCAGTTCTTC. Translated: CASSGWTSGFISNEQFF.